A single T cell receptor beta chain is shown here with its context. Using immunoSEQ multiplex PCR, the repertoire was profiled, and TCRdb retains in-frame clones only, with some absent. The repertoire includes roughly 59,000 clones, 85% to 95% of them detected once, and 2.5% to 3.5% sits in the top ten. The data derive from a study of T cell changes during pregnancy in multiple sclerosis. Deletions cut 0 bases from V and 8 bases from J, with 11 bases between. Germline V CDR1 and CDR2: SGDLS, YYNGEE. CDR3 length: 13 amino acids. The receptor was derived from a female donor with multiple sclerosis, enrolled in a pregnancy study. The chain links TRBV9 to TRBJ1-2; D is uncertain. Material: CD8+ T cells from peripheral blood mononuclear cells, obtained in the second trimester of pregnancy. CDR3 sequence: CASSVADKLGYTF. In DNA form, the CDR3 reads TGTGCCAGCAGCGTAGCAGACAAGCTCGGCTACACCTTC.